The clone carrying this T cell receptor (beta chain) was counted once. The antigen remains undetermined. The sample is drawn from a study of T cell responses to AZD1222 COVID-19 vaccine. Trimming shortened V by 5 bases and J by 9 bases, and 11 bases separated the two germline ends. This CDR3 has 11 amino acids. Germline CDR1 is DFQATT and CDR2 is SNEGSKA (reference sequence). Study-level findings and limits: Repertoire sampling happened only post peak T cell response. A rise in Spike-specific TCR breadth and depth followed two AZD1222 doses. Among the donors, most were white British and more were female, and clonal diversity was possibly underestimated. Of the AZD1222 recipients, only five to seven were seropositive at baseline.

Assay used: immunoSEQ multiplex PCR; TCRdb lists only in-frame clones, some missing. The sample carries about 150,000 clones, roughly 87% recorded once. The sequence derives from an adult in good health. The gene calls are TRBV20-1 and TRBJ1-5; D is possibly TRBD1 (5 bases). The specimen was peripheral blood, collected on day 0 of AZD1222 vaccination. The CDR3 DNA reads TGCAGTGCTGGCAGCAGGGTGCCCCAGCATTTT. Encoded protein: CSAGSRVPQHF.